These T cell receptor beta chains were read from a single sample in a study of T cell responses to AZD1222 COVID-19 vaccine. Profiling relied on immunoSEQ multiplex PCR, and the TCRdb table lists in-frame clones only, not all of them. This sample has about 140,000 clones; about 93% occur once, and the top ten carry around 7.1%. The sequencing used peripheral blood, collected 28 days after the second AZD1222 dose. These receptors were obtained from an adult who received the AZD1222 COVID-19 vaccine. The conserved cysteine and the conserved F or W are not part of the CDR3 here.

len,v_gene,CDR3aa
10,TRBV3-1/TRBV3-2,ASSQGGYGYT
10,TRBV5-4,ASGGSQETQY
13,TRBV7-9,ASSLRTGRAGELF
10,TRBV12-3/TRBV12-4,ASSLVAETQY
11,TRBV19,ASRPQGRYEQY
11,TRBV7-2,ASSPDRQETQY
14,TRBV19,ASRRDRGFGNQPQH
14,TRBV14,ASSQDGFWASETQY
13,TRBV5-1,ASSLWRGGNEKLF
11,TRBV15,ATSRGEKETQY
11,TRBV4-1,ASSRTGNQPQH
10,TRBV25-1,ASSEGGTEAF
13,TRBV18,ASSPQSGDTGELF
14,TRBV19,ASKEDRVPSNQPQH
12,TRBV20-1,SASWGQSQETQY
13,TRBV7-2,ASSLPGTASYEQY
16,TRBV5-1,ASSFQGQGRLGSYEQY
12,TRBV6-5,ASSSQGSNTEAF
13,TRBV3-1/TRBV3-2,ASSQVGRGKTEAF
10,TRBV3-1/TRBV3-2,ASSQGDQPQH
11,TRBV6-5,ASRGGLYYGYT
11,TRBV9,ASSRGMNTEAF
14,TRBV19,ASSTARQGGYNEQF
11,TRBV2,ASIRRSNTEAF
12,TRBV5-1,ASSPGDVAYEQY
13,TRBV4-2,ASSQERGLGGELF
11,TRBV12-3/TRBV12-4,ASSLEGGRTQH
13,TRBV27,ASGKGQPTGYGYT
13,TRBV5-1,ASSLAHGEESEQY
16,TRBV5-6,ASSLQGFGGGVQETQY
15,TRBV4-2,ASSQTFGGAGQDTQY
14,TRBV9,ASSVAPGHSGNTIY
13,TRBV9,ASSFNDPGVFGYT
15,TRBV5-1,ASGNRRQGRFYNEQF
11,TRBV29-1,SVELASYNEQF
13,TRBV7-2,ASTPWERGDNEQF
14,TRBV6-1,ASSETGSLNGHEQY
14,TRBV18,ASSPPDRGHNYGYT
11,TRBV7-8,ASSPRTGGTQY
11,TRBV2,ASSRGGLETQY
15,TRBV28,ASSLSSTARRGNTIY
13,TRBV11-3,ASSTLTGVDGELF
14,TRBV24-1,ATSDGADRAGQPQH
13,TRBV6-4,ASSDSNLDTGELF
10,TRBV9,ASSADRGEAF
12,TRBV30,AWSRDSLNQPQH
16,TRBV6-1,ASSEGRRSYNHNSPLH
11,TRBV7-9,ASSFGGGNEQF
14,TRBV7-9,ASSLARLGAGNTIY
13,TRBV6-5,ATSPLFVSGNTIY
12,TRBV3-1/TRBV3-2,ASSQDSLAREQF
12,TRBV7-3,ASSLKTSPGELF
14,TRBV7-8,ASSLSLAATNEKLF
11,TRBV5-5,ASSLLMNTEAF
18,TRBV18,ASSTGDVSPAPYSGDGYT
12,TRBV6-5,ASRKTGAGRPQH
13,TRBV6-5,ASTQRAGMGYGYT
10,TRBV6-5,ASGPGRVEQF
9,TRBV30,AWSVGSGYT